A single sample gave rise to the 5 T cell receptor beta chains below, sequenced in a study of blood T cells in healthy people across ages. A second roughly 7 to 12 cycle PCR used barcoded and J-beta primers. Via MiXCR, TCRdb re-called the 5' RACE reads, giving one row per CDR3 protein. The table has around 800,000 distinct CDR3 sequences, more than 25% seen once; the top ten hold about 3%. The same specimen was also included in a second study, on T cells of mothers and their children.

Sequencing was performed on blood. The source of these receptors is a boy aged 5-17 years in good health.

CDR3 amino acids: CSARESGAKNIQYF. CDR3 sequence (DNA): TGCAGTGCTAGAGAGTCGGGGGCCAAAAACATTCAGTACTTC. The J gene is TRBJ2-4, the V gene TRBV20-1, with D possibly being TRBD2 (5 bases). Trimming stripped 0 bases from V and 1 base from J, with 7 bases between. Germline V gives CDR1 DFQATT, CDR2 SNEGSKA (reference sequence). The CDR3 runs 14 residues.

The CDR3 DNA reads TGTGCCAGCAGTTCGACCCGGCGCGGGGGGATGGAGACCCAGTACTTC. Amino acids: CASSSTRRGGMETQYF. This chain links TRBV28 with TRBJ2-5; 8 positions match TRBD2. V dropped 4 bases and J dropped 5; count of bases not matched to a gene: 12. Germline-derived CDR1 and CDR2 are MDHEN and SYDVKM. The CDR3 spans 16 residues.

The count of this clonotype is one. V gene TRBV12-3 or TRBV12-4 combines with J gene TRBJ2-5; D ambiguous. This CDR3 region has 14 residues. V lost 2 bases and J 5 bases, leaving 12 bases between the germline ends. CDR3 DNA: TGTGCCAGCAGTTTATTGCTCGGTGGGGAGACCCAGTACTTC. This encodes CASSLLLGGETQYF.

This clonotype was observed a few times. The chain employs TRBV5-1 and TRBJ2-7; D uncertain. Germline-derived CDR1 and CDR2 are SGHRS and YFSETQ. This CDR3 region has 11 residues. Trimming shortened V by 1 base and J by 6 bases, and 5 bases separated the two germline ends. The CDR3 bases are TGCGCCAGCAGCTTGAATTCCGAGCAGTACTTC. Encoded protein: CASSLNSEQYF. The entire variable domain, with the rest obtained from reference TRBV5-1 and TRBJ2-7, is as follows: KAGVTQTPRYLIKTRGQQVTLSCSPISGHRSVSWYQQTPGQGLQFLFEYFSETQRNKGNFPGRFSGRQFSNSRSEMNVSTLELGDSALYLCASSLNSEQYFGPGTRLTVT.

Turning to this clonotype: A much larger clone differs by one base, so this may be a read error. The V call is TRBV7-9, the J call TRBJ2-3; tentative D call: TRBD1 (6 bases). Trimming stripped 5 bases from V and 4 bases from J, with 10 bases between. The germline V gene encodes CDR1 SEHNR and CDR2 FQNEAQ (reference sequence). The CDR3 covers 13 residues. The DNA of the CDR3 is TGTGCCAGCAGCCCAGGGGACCCAGATACGCAGTATTTT. Amino acid sequence: CASSPGDPDTQYF. The whole variable domain, remainder taken from reference TRBV7-9 and TRBJ2-3, is DTGVSQNPRHKITKRGQNVTFRCDPISEHNRLYWYRQTLGQGPEFLTYFQNEAQLEKSRLLSDRFSAERPKGSFSTLEIQRTEQGDSAMYLCASSPGDPDTQYFGPGTRLTVL.